This TCR beta chain was captured by sequencing in a study of cytomegalovirus exposure and HLA in healthy donors. General observations from the study: Earlier findings revealed that most TCR beta V segments proved productive either about 90% or about 30% of the time. Excluded: some indistinguishable V segments such as TRBV6-2 and TRBV6-3. Listed as cytomegalovirus-associated were roughly 180 TCR beta chains.

About this clone: Its antigen remains unidentified.

In the PCR, 60 Vbeta and 13 Jbeta primers were used. TCRdb keeps only in-frame clones here, not all; method: immunoSEQ multiplex PCR. The data hold roughly 150,000 clones, with 70% to 80% observed a single time. The CDR3 has 17 residues. Germline-derived CDR1 and CDR2 are SGHVS and FQNEAQ. Trimming left V 2 bases short and J 8 bases short, with 21 bases between. The receptor's source is a man aged 18 to 35 in good health and CMV-seropositive. The rearrangement joins TRBV7-8 to TRBJ1-4; no definite D call. Material: PBMCs. Written as DNA, the CDR3 is TGTGCCAGCAGCTTATCCCCCTCACGGGTTTCGGTCGAAAAACTGTTTTTT. Amino acids: CASSLSPSRVSVEKLFF.